The 24 T cell receptor beta chains below all came from one sample that was sequenced in a study of CD8 T cells in Susac syndrome. Reverse transcription of 0.5 to 1 ug RNA was performed with random hexamers. TCRdb re-called the immunoSEQ multiplex PCR reads through MiXCR, storing one row per CDR3 protein. There are around 170,000 distinct CDR3 sequences in the sample; approximately 95% occur only once, and around 0.15% lies in the top ten. Sequencing was performed on CD8+ T cells from PBMCs. Source of these receptors: a human donor with Susac syndrome.

V and J are TRBV6-5 and TRBJ2-7; D might be TRBD1 (6 bases). Germline loops: CDR1 MNHEY, CDR2 SVGAGI. Trimming stripped 4 bases from V and 0 bases from J, with 13 bases between. The CDR3 extends over 15 amino acids. The CDR3 protein is CASSSTGTVSYEQYF. The CDR3 DNA follows: TGTGCCAGCAGTTCTACAGGGACCGTCTCCTACGAGCAGTACTTC.

V and J are TRBV24-1 and TRBJ2-7; no firm D call. The CDR3 contains 14 residues. Looked up from germline, CDR1 is KGHDR and CDR2 is SFDVKD. V was clipped by 5 bases and J by 3 bases, with 13 bases between them. The CDR3: CATSVPISYYEQYF. As DNA, the CDR3 is TGTGCCACCAGTGTTCCGATCTCCTACTACGAGCAGTACTTC.

The chain joins TRBV6-1 to TRBJ1-5; no definite D call. V lost 2 bases, J lost 4 bases, and 0 bases lay in between. There are 11 residues in the CDR3. Germline V gene data show CDR1 as MNHNS and CDR2 as SASEGT. CDR3 in DNA: TGTGCCAGCAGTGAAAATCAGCCCCAGCATTTT. Protein: CASSENQPQHF.

The chain has TRBV18 and TRBJ2-4, with D unclear. The CDR3 sequence is 14 residues long. CDR1 and CDR2 (germline): KGHSH, LQKENI. Trimming removed 3 bases from V and 6 bases from J, with 12 bases in between. The CDR3 sequence is CASSPSSGSNIQYF. Written as DNA, the CDR3 is TGTGCCAGCTCACCCTCGAGTGGGTCAAACATTCAGTACTTC.

The rearrangement joins TRBV10-3 to TRBJ2-7; a possible D gene is TRBD1 (6 bases). This CDR3 is built from 12 residues. The V end lost 10 bases, the J end lost 2 bases, and 12 bases lay between the germline ends. Germline V CDR1 and CDR2: ENHRY, SYGVKD. The DNA for the CDR3 is TGTGCCACTGGACAGTCAACCTACGAGCAGTACTTC. Translated, it gives CATGQSTYEQYF.

The CDR3 loop is CASSDSGFGYGYTF. CDR3 nucleotide sequence: TGTGCCAGCAGTGATAGTGGGTTCGGCTATGGCTACACCTTC. The rearrangement uses TRBV25-1 and TRBJ1-2; D is ambiguous. Germline values: CDR1 MGHDK, CDR2 SYGVNS. The V end lost 3 bases, the J end lost 4 bases, and 12 bases lay between the germline ends. CDR3 size: 14 residues.

The CDR3 DNA is TGCGCCAGCAGCCAAGTTCGACAGAGCAATCAGCCCCAGCATTTT. As protein: CASSQVRQSNQPQHF. V and J are TRBV4-1 and TRBJ1-5; D is possibly TRBD1 (5 bases). CDR3 length: 15 amino acids. The V end lost 1 base, the J end lost 1 base, and 8 bases lay between the germline ends. Germline V gives CDR1 MGHRA, CDR2 YSYEKL.

The CDR3 spells CASSDYSYNEQFF. The DNA for the CDR3 is TGTGCCAGCAGCGACTACTCCTACAATGAGCAGTTCTTC. The chain recombines TRBV13 with TRBJ2-1, with D perhaps matching TRBD2 (5 bases). Germline values: CDR1 PRHDT, CDR2 FYEKMQ (reference sequence). With 5 bases removed from V and 0 bases from J, the gap between germline ends came to 5 bases. CDR3 size: 13 residues.

The rearrangement links TRBV4-1 to TRBJ1-5, with a tentative D call TRBD1 (6 bases). Germline CDR1 and CDR2: MGHRA and YSYEKL. V was pared by 0 bases and J by 1 base, with 10 bases between. The CDR3 extends over 16 amino acids. The CDR3 DNA reads TGCGCCAGCAGCCAAGAACAGACAGGAAGCAATCAGCCCCAGCATTTT. Translating gives CASSQEQTGSNQPQHF.

The chain combines TRBV20-1 with TRBJ2-5; perhaps D is TRBD1 or TRBD2 (5 bases each). The V gene's germline CDR1 is DFQATT and CDR2 SNEGSKA (reference sequence). V lost 6 bases and J lost 6, with 11 bases in between. The CDR3 has 11 amino acids. The CDR3 loop reads CSASEGKTQYF. CDR3 coding DNA: TGCAGTGCCTCCGAGGGGAAGACCCAGTACTTC.

The table lists this clonotype with a few counts. This chain joins TRBV27 and TRBJ2-1, with TRBD2 matching over 7 bases. The length of the CDR3 is 14 residues. V lost 5 bases and J lost 1; bases outside the gene matches: 2. Germline V CDR1 and CDR2: MNHEY, SMNVEV (reference sequence). CDR3 in amino acids: CASSLLASYNEQFF. The CDR3 nucleotides are TGTGCCAGCAGTCTACTAGCGTCCTACAATGAGCAGTTCTTC.

The gene calls are TRBV3-1 and TRBJ1-1; no definite D call. The germline V and J ends were trimmed by 1 base and 3 bases, with 9 bases remaining between them. The germline gives CDR1 LGHDT, CDR2 YNNKEL (reference sequence). The CDR3 runs 14 residues. CDR3 residues: CASSQVGSYTEAFF. Here the CDR3 DNA reads TGTGCCAGCAGCCAAGTTGGCAGTTACACTGAAGCTTTCTTT. Full variable domain (remainder filled in from reference TRBV3-1 and TRBJ1-1): DTAVSQTPKYLVTQMGNDKSIKCEQNLGHDTMYWYKQDSKKFLKIMFSYNNKELIINETVPNRFSPKSPDKAHLNLHINSLELGDSAVYFCASSQVGSYTEAFFGQGTRLTVV.

The genes are TRBV20-1 and TRBJ2-1; 12 bases fit TRBD2. Per the germline V gene, CDR1 is DFQATT and CDR2 is SNEGSKA (reference sequence). With 0 bases clipped from V and 0 bases from J, the junction kept 6 bases outside the gene matches. This CDR3 region has 18 residues. CDR3 region: CSARDLASGRDSYNEQFF. CDR3 coding DNA: TGCAGTGCTAGAGATTTGGCTAGCGGGAGGGACTCCTACAATGAGCAGTTCTTC.

This clonotype has just one count. The rearrangement links TRBV7-3 to TRBJ2-3; 7 bases fit TRBD2. This CDR3 spans 19 amino acids. V lost 4 bases to trimming and J lost 1 base; unmatched junction nucleotides: 17. Germline CDR1 is SGHTA and CDR2 is FQGTGA. CDR3 loop: CASSSSSFAGDTGTDTQYF. CDR3 nucleotides: TGTGCCAGCAGCTCCAGCTCCTTCGCGGGAGATACTGGCACAGATACGCAGTATTTT. The full variable domain, rest sourced from reference TRBV7-3 and TRBJ2-3, is GAGVSQTPSNKVTEKGKYVELRCDPISGHTALYWYRQSLGQGPEFLIYFQGTGAADDSGLPNDRFFAVRPEGSVSTLKIQRTERGDSAVYLCASSSSSFAGDTGTDTQYFGPGTRLTVL.

This chain connects TRBV5-1 to TRBJ2-5; TRBD2 agrees at 10 bases. Unmatched junction bases numbered 11, after V lost 4 bases and J lost 5 bases. The CDR3 spans 16 residues. In germline, CDR1 is SGHRS, CDR2 YFSETQ. CDR3 DNA: TGCGCCAGCAGCGACGGGACTAGCGTATATGTCGAGACCCAGTACTTC. Its protein is CASSDGTSVYVETQYF.

The V gene is TRBV24-1, the J gene TRBJ2-7; tentative D call: TRBD2 (5 bases). Germline assignment: CDR1 KGHDR and CDR2 SFDVKD. The CDR3 consists of 12 residues. The ends were cut back, 6 bases at V and 5 bases at J, with 10 bases in the middle. CDR3 sequence: CATSSGVNEQYF. CDR3 nucleotide sequence: TGTGCCACCAGTTCCGGGGTGAACGAGCAGTACTTC.

As for this clonotype: One end of the junction fails to match germline, which may point to a read error. The chain recombines TRBV5-1 with TRBJ2-7, with TRBD1 as a possible D gene (5 bases). CDR3 length: 12 amino acids. Germline V gene sequence: CDR1 SGHRS, CDR2 YFSETQ. CDR3 sequence reads: CASSPQGYEQYF. Here the CDR3 DNA reads TGTGCCAGCAGTCCCCAGGGTTACGAGCAGTACTTC.

The chain carries TRBV15 and TRBJ1-1; D unresolved. This CDR3 is 12 amino acids long. Germline assignment: CDR1 LNHNV and CDR2 YYDKDF (reference sequence). Trimming took off 0 bases at V and 8 bases at J, with 7 bases between the two ends. CDR3 sequence reads: CATSRDQQEAFF. CDR3 DNA: TGTGCCACCAGCAGAGATCAGCAGGAAGCTTTCTTT.

V usage is TRBV3-1 and J usage is TRBJ2-7, with 7 nucleotides matching TRBD2. Unmatched junction bases numbered 7, after V lost 0 bases and J lost 5 bases. From germline, CDR1 is LGHDT and CDR2 YNNKEL (reference sequence). The CDR3 totals 15 residues. Here the CDR3 reads CASSQEWAGDHEQYF. The DNA for the CDR3 is TGTGCCAGCAGCCAAGAATGGGCGGGGGACCACGAGCAGTACTTC.

The genes are TRBV5-6 and TRBJ1-1; TRBD1 aligns across 7 bases. The length of the CDR3 is 15 residues. V lost 4 bases and J lost 2; bases outside the gene matches: 8. CDR1 is SGHDT and CDR2 is YYEEEE in the germline V gene. CDR3 DNA sequence: TGTGCCAGCAGCGGGAGGGACAGATCTAACACTGAAGCTTTCTTT. Amino acids: CASSGRDRSNTEAFF.

This clonotype was found once. The J gene is TRBJ2-2, the V gene TRBV10-3; 14 bases are a match to TRBD2. Germline loops: CDR1 ENHRY, CDR2 SYGVKD. The CDR3 is 19 residues long. V gave up 3 bases and J gave up 4 bases; unmatched junction bases: 10. The CDR3 here is CAISDNAGLAGAITGELFF. In DNA, the CDR3 is TGTGCCATCAGTGACAACGCGGGACTAGCGGGAGCAATCACCGGGGAGCTGTTTTTT.

The chain is built from TRBV23-1 and TRBJ2-2, with D possibly TRBD2 on 7 matching bases. TRBV23-1 is flagged as an ORF with uncertain function. CDR3 length: 13 residues. V dropped 11 bases and J dropped 3 bases, with 13 bases sitting between them. The CDR3 loop is CARTGRDTGELFF. The CDR3 nucleotides are TGCGCCCGAACAGGGAGGGACACCGGGGAGCTGTTTTTT.

The chain combines TRBV29-1 with TRBJ1-1; TRBD1 matches at 9 bases. The V segment lost 6 bases and the J segment 3 bases; nucleotides outside the gene matches: 8. Germline V gene data show CDR1 as SQVTM and CDR2 as ANQGSEA. CDR3 length: 14 amino acids. The chain's CDR3 is CSVSTTGGDTEAFF. The CDR3, as DNA: TGCAGCGTCTCGACGACAGGGGGGGACACTGAAGCTTTCTTT.

This sequence joins TRBV29-1 and TRBJ2-1, with 9 bases fitting TRBD1. The CDR3 runs 15 residues. Germline trimming cut 7 bases from V and 2 bases from J; bases unmatched to any gene: 9. Germline loops: CDR1 SQVTM, CDR2 ANQGSEA. The CDR3 DNA is TGCAGCGGCAAAAAGGGACAGGGAACCTACAATGAGCAGTTCTTC. Protein: CSGKKGQGTYNEQFF.